These T cell receptor beta chains were read from a single sample in a study of blood T cell repertoires in COVID-19. Profiled with immunoSEQ multiplex PCR; TCRdb holds only in-frame clones, not every one. The sample includes about 300,000 clones, around 89% of them seen just once. Sequenced: peripheral blood. Every receptor here comes from a man in his late teens or twenties who had recovered from COVID-19. The CDR3 runs from the conserved cysteine through the conserved F or W. D genes are given only for firm matches. Clone sizes are given selectively: once, few, many, or a class where the clone is expanded.

v_gene: TRBV7-2
j_gene: TRBJ1-1
abundance: .
d_gene: TRBD1
CDR3nt: TGTGCCAGCAGCCCTGACAGGGGGTGGACTGAAGCTTTCTTT
CDR3aa: CASSPDRGWTEAFF

v_gene: TRBV5-1
j_gene: TRBJ2-5
abundance: .
d_gene: .
CDR3nt: TGCGCCAGCAGCTTGGAACAGGGAGGGGAGACCCAGTACTTC
CDR3aa: CASSLEQGGETQYF

v_gene: TRBV9
j_gene: TRBJ2-5
abundance: .
d_gene: .
CDR3nt: TGTGCCAGCAGCGCCACCGGTCAAATGGAGACCCAGTACTTC
CDR3aa: CASSATGQMETQYF

v_gene: TRBV6-5
j_gene: TRBJ1-4
abundance: .
d_gene: .
CDR3nt: TGTGCCAGCAGTTACGTTCGGACGGGGGATGAAAAACTGTTTTTT
CDR3aa: CASSYVRTGDEKLFF

v_gene: TRBV6-5
j_gene: TRBJ2-5
abundance: .
d_gene: .
CDR3nt: TGTGCCAGCAGTTACTCTGGGCGGGACCAAGAGACCCAGTACTTC
CDR3aa: CASSYSGRDQETQYF

v_gene: TRBV13
j_gene: TRBJ2-1
abundance: .
d_gene: TRBD1
CDR3nt: TGTGCCAGCAGCATCAATCGAGGGGGCGGGAATGAGCAGTTCTTC
CDR3aa: CASSINRGGGNEQFF

v_gene: TRBV12-3/TRBV12-4
j_gene: TRBJ2-7
abundance: .
d_gene: TRBD1
CDR3nt: TGTGCCAGCAGCCCCGGGACAGGCTACGAGCAGTACTTC
CDR3aa: CASSPGTGYEQYF

v_gene: TRBV5-6
j_gene: TRBJ2-1
abundance: .
d_gene: .
CDR3nt: TGTGCCAGCAGCTTCTTCGGCAGGGCCTACAATGAGCAGTTCTTC
CDR3aa: CASSFFGRAYNEQFF

v_gene: TRBV18
j_gene: TRBJ2-7
abundance: .
d_gene: .
CDR3nt: TGTGCCAGCTCACCATCACAGTACGAGCAGTACTTC
CDR3aa: CASSPSQYEQYF

v_gene: TRBV6-1
j_gene: TRBJ2-7
abundance: .
d_gene: .
CDR3nt: TGTGCCAGCAGTGAAGCAGGAGGGAATCCCTACGAGCAGTACTTC
CDR3aa: CASSEAGGNPYEQYF

v_gene: TRBV6-5
j_gene: TRBJ1-1
abundance: few
d_gene: .
CDR3nt: TGTGCCAGCAGTTCAGGGTGGCGGAACACTGAAGCTTTCTTT
CDR3aa: CASSSGWRNTEAFF

v_gene: TRBV6-4
j_gene: TRBJ2-4
abundance: .
d_gene: .
CDR3nt: TGTGCCAGCGATCAGGGTAGCATAGCCAAAAACATTCAGTACTTC
CDR3aa: CASDQGSIAKNIQYF

v_gene: TRBV2
j_gene: TRBJ2-1
abundance: .
d_gene: .
CDR3nt: TGTGCCAGCAGTGAAGACAGGTCGGACTACTTCTCCTACAATGAGCAGTTCTTC
CDR3aa: CASSEDRSDYFSYNEQFF

v_gene: TRBV5-6
j_gene: TRBJ2-7
abundance: .
d_gene: .
CDR3nt: TGTGCCAGCAGCTTGGCCCCGCTGAGCGGAGAGCAGTACTTC
CDR3aa: CASSLAPLSGEQYF

v_gene: TRBV7-8
j_gene: TRBJ1-2
abundance: .
d_gene: .
CDR3nt: TGTGCCAGCAGCGTTAGGGACACCCATAACTATGGCTACACCTTC
CDR3aa: CASSVRDTHNYGYTF

v_gene: TRBV24-1
j_gene: TRBJ2-3
abundance: .
d_gene: TRBD1
CDR3nt: TGTGCCACCGCCCGGACAGGGAACACAGATACGCAGTATTTT
CDR3aa: CATARTGNTDTQYF

v_gene: TRBV5-4
j_gene: TRBJ2-1
abundance: .
d_gene: TRBD2
CDR3nt: TGTGCCTTCGCTTCATTGGCGGGAGGATACAATGAGCAGTTCTTC
CDR3aa: CAFASLAGGYNEQFF

v_gene: TRBV6-2/TRBV6-3
j_gene: TRBJ2-1
abundance: .
d_gene: .
CDR3nt: TGTGCCAGCAGTCTACCCTGGGCGGGGTACAATGAGCAGTTCTTC
CDR3aa: CASSLPWAGYNEQFF

v_gene: TRBV5-4
j_gene: TRBJ2-3
abundance: .
d_gene: TRBD2
CDR3nt: TGTGCCAGCAGCGGTACTAGCGGGGGGGCCAGGGATACGCAGTATTTT
CDR3aa: CASSGTSGGARDTQYF

v_gene: TRBV25-1
j_gene: TRBJ1-2
abundance: .
d_gene: TRBD1
CDR3nt: TGTGCCAGCAGTGAGTGGACAGGGGGCGGCTATGGCTACACCTTC
CDR3aa: CASSEWTGGGYGYTF

v_gene: TRBV29-1
j_gene: TRBJ1-1
abundance: .
d_gene: TRBD1
CDR3nt: TGCAGCGTGGACAGGGACACTGAAGCTTTCTTT
CDR3aa: CSVDRDTEAFF

v_gene: TRBV6-5
j_gene: TRBJ1-4
abundance: once
d_gene: .
CDR3nt: TGTGCCAGCAGTTACTCGATAAGGACAGAGAATGAAAAACTGTTTTTT
CDR3aa: CASSYSIRTENEKLFF

v_gene: TRBV6-5
j_gene: TRBJ2-2
abundance: .
d_gene: TRBD1
CDR3nt: TGTGCCAGCAGAGGACAGGGGTATACCGGGGAGCTGTTTTTT
CDR3aa: CASRGQGYTGELFF

v_gene: TRBV27
j_gene: TRBJ1-1
abundance: .
d_gene: TRBD1
CDR3nt: TGTGCCAGCAAAGAAGGGACAGGGGCCACTGAAGCTTTCTTT
CDR3aa: CASKEGTGATEAFF

v_gene: TRBV9
j_gene: TRBJ1-2
abundance: .
d_gene: TRBD1
CDR3nt: TGTGCCAGCAGCGGGGGGGACAGTGTTGGCTACACCTTC
CDR3aa: CASSGGDSVGYTF

v_gene: TRBV11-3
j_gene: TRBJ2-1
abundance: once
d_gene: TRBD2
CDR3nt: TGTGCCAGCAGCAGGGCTAGCGGTTACAATGAGCAGTTCTTC
CDR3aa: CASSRASGYNEQFF

v_gene: TRBV27
j_gene: TRBJ2-7
abundance: .
d_gene: .
CDR3nt: TGTGCCAGCAGCGTCTCACAGGGCTACGAGCAGTACTTC
CDR3aa: CASSVSQGYEQYF